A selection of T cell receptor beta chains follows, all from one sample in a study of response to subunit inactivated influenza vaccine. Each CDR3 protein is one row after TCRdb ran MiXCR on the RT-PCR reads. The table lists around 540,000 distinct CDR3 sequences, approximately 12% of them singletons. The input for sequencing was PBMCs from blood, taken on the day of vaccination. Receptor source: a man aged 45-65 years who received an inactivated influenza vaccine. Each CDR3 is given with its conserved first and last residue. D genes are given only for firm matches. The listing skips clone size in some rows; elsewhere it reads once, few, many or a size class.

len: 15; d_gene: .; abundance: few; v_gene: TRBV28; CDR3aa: CASSLFVGLAYEQYF
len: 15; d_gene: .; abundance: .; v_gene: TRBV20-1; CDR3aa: CSAREGWGSNQPQHF
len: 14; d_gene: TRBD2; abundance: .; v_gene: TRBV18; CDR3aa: CASSRSGGNYEQYF
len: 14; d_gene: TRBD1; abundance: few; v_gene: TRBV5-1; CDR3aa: CASSMGQRPSEQFF
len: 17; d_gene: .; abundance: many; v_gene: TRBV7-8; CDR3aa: CASSLPKVVVSTDTQYF
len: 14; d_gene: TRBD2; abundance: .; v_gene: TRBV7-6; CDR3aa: CASSLAAGGYTQYF
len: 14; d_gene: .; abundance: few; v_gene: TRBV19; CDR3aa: CASSITGSNQPQHF
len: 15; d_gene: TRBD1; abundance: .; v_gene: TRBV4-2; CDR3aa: CASRAGQAKYEKLFF
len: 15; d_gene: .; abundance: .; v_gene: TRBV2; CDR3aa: CASSARDTNQETQYF
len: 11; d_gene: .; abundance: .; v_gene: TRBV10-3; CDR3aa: CAISEAKTQYF
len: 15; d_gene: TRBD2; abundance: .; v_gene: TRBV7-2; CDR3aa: CASSTQAGGIGEQFF
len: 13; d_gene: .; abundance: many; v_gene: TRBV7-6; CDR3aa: CASSLRVGLEQYF
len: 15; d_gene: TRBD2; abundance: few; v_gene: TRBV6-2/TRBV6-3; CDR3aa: CASRIGTSGSNEQFF
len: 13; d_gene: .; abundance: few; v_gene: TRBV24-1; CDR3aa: CATSDRDYNEQFF
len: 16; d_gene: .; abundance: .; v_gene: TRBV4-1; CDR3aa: CASSSRGRGSNYGYTF
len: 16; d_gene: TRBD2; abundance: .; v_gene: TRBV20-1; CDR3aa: CSARDESGGTIHEQYF
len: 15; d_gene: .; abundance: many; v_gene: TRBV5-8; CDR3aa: CASSLARDSQETQYF
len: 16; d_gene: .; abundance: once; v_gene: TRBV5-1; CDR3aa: CASSLAPTGNTGELFF
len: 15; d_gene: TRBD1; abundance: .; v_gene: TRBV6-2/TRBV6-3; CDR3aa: CASRQLRDREHEQYF
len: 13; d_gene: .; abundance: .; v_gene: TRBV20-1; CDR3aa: CSARVVPSNEQFF
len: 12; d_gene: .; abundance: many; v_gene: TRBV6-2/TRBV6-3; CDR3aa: CASSQGVYGYTF
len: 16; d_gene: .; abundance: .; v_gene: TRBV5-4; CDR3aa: CASSLSWDLTTYEQYF
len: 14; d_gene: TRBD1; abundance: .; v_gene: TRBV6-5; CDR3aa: CASSLYTGGTEAFF
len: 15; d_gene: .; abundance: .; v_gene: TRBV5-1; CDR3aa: CASSLAGIGNNEQFF
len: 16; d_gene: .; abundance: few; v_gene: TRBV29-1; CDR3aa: CSVETRAEAGTNVLTF
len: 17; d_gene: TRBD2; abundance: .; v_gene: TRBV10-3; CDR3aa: CAISGDGLADKYNEQFF
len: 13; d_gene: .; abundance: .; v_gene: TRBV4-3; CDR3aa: CASSQDWGWELFF
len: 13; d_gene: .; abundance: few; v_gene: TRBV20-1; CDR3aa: CSARGLSNSPLHF
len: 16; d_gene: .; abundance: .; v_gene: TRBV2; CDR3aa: CASSDLGGPETDTQYF
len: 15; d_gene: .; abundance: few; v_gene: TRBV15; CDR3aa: CATSSRGTVADTQYF
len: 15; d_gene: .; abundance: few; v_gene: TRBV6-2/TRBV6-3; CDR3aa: CASSYALDSLREQYF
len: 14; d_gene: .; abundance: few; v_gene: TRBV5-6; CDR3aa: CASSLFGTYNEQFF
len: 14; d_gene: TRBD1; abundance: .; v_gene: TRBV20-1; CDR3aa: CSASPGTGSYEQYF
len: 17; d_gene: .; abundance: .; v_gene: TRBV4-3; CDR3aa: CASSQDGRRATSYEQYF
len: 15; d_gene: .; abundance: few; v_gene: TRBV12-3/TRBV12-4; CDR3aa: CASSLRVPGHTEAFF